The 28 T cell receptor beta chains reported below all come from one sample, sequenced in a study of blood T cell repertoires in COVID-19. The data were produced by immunoSEQ multiplex PCR, yet TCRdb's version contains in-frame clones alone and is incomplete. Found here are roughly 260,000 clones, roughly nine tenths of them singletons; the top ten hold over 7.5%. The sequenced material came from peripheral blood. Receptor source: a man aged 35-49 years who had recovered from COVID-19.

The chain carries TRBV27 and TRBJ1-2; no clear D gene. CDR3 length: 17 amino acids. Trimming removed 5 bases from V and 4 bases from J, with 23 bases in between. Germline V lookup: CDR1 MNHEY, CDR2 SMNVEV (reference sequence). The CDR3: CASSPRVLDGEPYGYTF. As DNA, the CDR3 is TGTGCCAGCAGTCCGAGAGTTTTAGACGGGGAGCCCTATGGCTACACCTTC.

The CDR3 reads CASSPWRDRAGELFF. The CDR3 DNA follows: TGTGCCAGCAGCCCCTGGAGGGATCGGGCCGGGGAGCTGTTTTTT. The chain recombines TRBV11-2 with TRBJ2-2, with D possibly being TRBD2 (6 bases). This CDR3 contains 15 residues. From germline, CDR1 is SGHAT and CDR2 FQNNGV. V was clipped by 5 bases and J by 6 bases, with 16 bases between them.

This clone was picked up many times. This sequence joins TRBV12-3 or TRBV12-4 and TRBJ1-2, with TRBD1 matching over 7 bases. The CDR3 has 13 amino acids. Trimming cost V 8 bases and J 3 bases; bases outside gene matches: 6. For the CDR3, the DNA is TGTGCCAGCGCCCCAGGGGGTCACTATGGCTACACCTTC. Amino acid sequence: CASAPGGHYGYTF.

The chain couples TRBV9 to TRBJ2-3; 9 nucleotides line up with TRBD1. The V and J ends lost 4 bases and 2 bases, in that order; junction bases with no gene match: 11. Germline CDR1 is SGDLS and CDR2 is YYNGEE. This CDR3 spans 17 amino acids. The CDR3 sequence: CASSLPRQGGFTDTQYF. The CDR3 DNA reads TGTGCCAGCAGCTTACCTAGACAGGGGGGTTTCACAGATACGCAGTATTTT.

The chain carries TRBV6-6 and TRBJ2-7; TRBD2 is a possible D gene (6 bases). Looked up from germline, CDR1 is MNHNY and CDR2 is SVGAGI (reference sequence). V lost 0 bases to trimming and J lost 2 bases, with 11 bases between them. This CDR3 has 15 residues. The CDR3: CASSYSPAGPYEQYF. The CDR3 DNA follows: TGTGCCAGCAGTTACTCGCCAGCGGGTCCCTACGAGCAGTACTTC.

V usage is TRBV2 and J usage is TRBJ2-7; no reliable D call. The germline V gene has CDR1 SNHLY and CDR2 FYNNEI. This CDR3 is 14 amino acids long. Trimming left V 8 bases short and J 5 bases short, with 19 bases between. The CDR3 DNA sequence: TGTGCCAGCGCCCCATGGGCCCCCCGAGACGAGCAGTACTTC. It codes for CASAPWAPRDEQYF.

This rearrangement joins TRBV6-2 or TRBV6-3 to TRBJ2-1, with 7 bases that match TRBD1. Trimming took 2 bases from V and 2 from J; bases not matched to a gene: 3. This CDR3 region has 15 residues. CDR1 and CDR2 from the germline V gene are MNHEY and SVGEGT. The CDR3: CASSYRGQTYNEQFF. The CDR3 bases are TGTGCCAGCAGTTACCGGGGACAGACCTACAATGAGCAGTTCTTC.

The V gene is TRBV15, the J gene TRBJ1-6, with TRBD1 matching over 7 bases. This CDR3 is 16 amino acids long. J was trimmed by 7 bases and V by 0 bases; bases with no gene match: 6. Germline lookup yields CDR1 LNHNV and CDR2 YYDKDF (reference sequence). The CDR3 region has the DNA TGTGCCACCAGCAGAGATCCGAGACAGGGAAATTCACCCCTCCACTTT. This encodes CATSRDPRQGNSPLHF.

The CDR3 region has the DNA TGTGCCAGCTCACTGTCAGAGCAGTTCTTC. Encoded protein: CASSLSEQFF. V and J are TRBV18 and TRBJ2-1; D not certain. Germline loops: CDR1 KGHSH, CDR2 LQKENI. The V end lost 4 bases, the J end lost 10 bases, and 5 bases lay between the germline ends. This CDR3 has 10 amino acids.

The chain links TRBV11-2 to TRBJ2-7; 8 nucleotides match TRBD1. V shed 4 bases, J shed 3 bases, and the junction held 5 bases outside the gene matches. This CDR3 comprises 14 residues. Germline V gene data show CDR1 as SGHAT and CDR2 as FQNNGV. In nucleotides, the CDR3 is TGTGCCAGCAGCTCGTGGACAGGGAACTACGAGCAGTACTTC. Translated: CASSSWTGNYEQYF.

This chain joins TRBV7-6 and TRBJ2-7, with 7 bases identical to TRBD1. J lost 3 bases, V lost 3 bases, and 2 bases had no gene match. CDR3 length: 13 residues. CDR1 SGHVS and CDR2 FNYEAQ come from the germline V gene. The CDR3 loop reads CASSFDRDYEQYF. CDR3 sequence (DNA): TGTGCCAGCAGCTTCGACAGGGACTACGAGCAGTACTTC.

V and J are TRBV13 and TRBJ2-6, with 12 bases fitting TRBD1. The J segment lost 4 bases and the V segment lost 2 bases, leaving 12 bases of the junction unmatched. CDR1 PRHDT and CDR2 FYEKMQ come from the germline V gene (reference sequence). There are 20 residues in the CDR3. CDR3 nucleotide sequence: TGTGCCAGCAGCTTATATCCCCGGGACAGGGGGCGGCGGGGGGCCAACGTCCTGACTTTC. It is translated as CASSLYPRDRGRRGANVLTF.

J is TRBJ1-5 and V is TRBV19; D is possibly TRBD1 (6 bases). Germline lookup yields CDR1 LNHDA and CDR2 SQIVND (reference sequence). The CDR3 has 19 amino acids. Trimming pared 5 bases from V and 0 bases from J, leaving 23 bases between. In DNA, the CDR3 is TGTGCCAGTAGTCCCTCCGGACGCCGAGGGGGACATAGCAATCAGCCCCAGCATTTT. Translation: CASSPSGRRGGHSNQPQHF.

The CDR3 reads CASSRGTDNEQYF. Written as DNA, the CDR3 is TGTGCCAGCAGCCGCGGGACAGACAACGAGCAGTACTTC. V usage is TRBV27 and J usage is TRBJ2-7; TRBD1 is a possible D gene (7 bases). Per germline, CDR1 MNHEY and CDR2 SMNVEV (reference sequence). V dropped 6 bases and J dropped 5 bases, with 14 bases sitting between them. This CDR3 region has 13 residues.

For the CDR3, the DNA is TGTGCCAGCAGCTTTAGCGGGGGCACAGATACGCAGTATTTT. This sequence encodes CASSFSGGTDTQYF. The chain combines TRBV11-3 with TRBJ2-3; TRBD2 matches 8 bases. Germline loops: CDR1 SGHNT, CDR2 YENEEA. This CDR3 spans 14 amino acids. Trimming removed 3 bases from V and 1 base from J; junction bases left unmatched: 0.

The chain is built from TRBV7-6 and TRBJ1-3; possibly TRBD1 for D (6 bases). Germline V CDR1 and CDR2: SGHVS, FNYEAQ. Between the trimmed V and J ends, which lost 1 base and 0 bases, there was a span of 13 bases. The CDR3 loop spans 17 amino acids. The CDR3 here is CASSLVVGAHSGNTIYF. CDR3 DNA: TGTGCCAGCAGCTTAGTCGTGGGGGCTCACTCTGGAAACACCATATATTTT.

The chain recombines TRBV6-2 or TRBV6-3 with TRBJ2-7, with no clear D. Trimming removed 4 bases from V and 2 bases from J, with 15 bases in between. CDR3 length: 15 amino acids. The germline V gene encodes CDR1 MNHEY and CDR2 SVGEGT. As DNA, the CDR3 is TGTGCCAGCAGTTCCCCGACTTCCCGTCCCTACGAGCAGTACTTC. Protein product: CASSSPTSRPYEQYF.

CDR3 in amino acids: CASSLSRTSRETQYF. CDR3 coding DNA: TGTGCCAGCAGTTTATCAAGGACTAGCAGAGAGACCCAGTACTTC. This chain links TRBV27 with TRBJ2-5; 8 nucleotides match TRBD2. The CDR3 is 15 residues long. With V trimmed by 0 bases and J by 4 bases, 4 bases remained unmatched. From germline, CDR1 is MNHEY and CDR2 SMNVEV (reference sequence).

J is TRBJ1-2 and V is TRBV30; 10 nucleotides match TRBD1. The CDR3 covers 15 residues. V was pared by 1 base and J by 7 bases, with 9 bases of the junction left unmatched. The germline CDR1 and CDR2 sequences are GTSNPN and SVGIG (reference sequence). The CDR3 DNA reads as TGTGCCTGGAGTGCGGGGGACAGGGGTTCTCCTGGCTACACCTTC. Amino acids: CAWSAGDRGSPGYTF.

This clone has more than one count but fewer than ten. V usage is TRBV7-9 and J usage is TRBJ2-1; D may be TRBD2 (6 bases). Germline CDR1 SEHNR, CDR2 FQNEAQ (reference sequence). This CDR3 has 15 residues. Trimming removed 1 base from V and 9 bases from J, with 16 bases in between. CDR3 DNA sequence: TGTGCCAGCAGCTTAGTTGCGGGATTTCAGGGTGAGCAGTTCTTC. It yields the protein CASSLVAGFQGEQFF.

The V and J genes are TRBV6-5 and TRBJ2-7; possibly TRBD2 for D (6 bases). This CDR3 region has 14 residues. Germline V CDR1 and CDR2: MNHEY, SVGAGI. The V end was cut by 2 bases, the J end by 0 bases, with 8 bases between. As DNA, the CDR3 is TGTGCCAGCAGTTACAAGCGGGCCTCCTACGAGCAGTACTTC. Amino acid sequence: CASSYKRASYEQYF.

The CDR3 here is CASSLGQGFGSPLHF. CDR3 DNA sequence: TGTGCCAGCAGCTTAGGGCAGGGGTTTGGTTCACCCCTCCACTTT. The chain employs TRBV7-8 and TRBJ1-6, with D perhaps matching TRBD1 (6 bases). Germline V gene sequence: CDR1 SGHVS, CDR2 FQNEAQ. Between the trimmed V and J ends, which lost 1 base and 9 bases, there was a span of 13 bases. The CDR3 covers 15 residues.

This chain joins TRBV10-2 and TRBJ2-3; 10 nucleotides line up with TRBD2. V was pared by 7 bases and J by 6 bases, with 1 base of the junction left unmatched. The length of the CDR3 is 12 residues. The germline V gene has CDR1 WSHSY and CDR2 SAAADI. The CDR3 is CASNSGGDTQYF. CDR3 nucleotides: TGCGCCAGCAATAGCGGGGGGGATACGCAGTATTTT.

This CDR3 is CASSTGLAGGDYYEQYF. In DNA form, the CDR3 reads TGTGCCAGCAGCACGGGGCTAGCGGGAGGGGACTACTACGAGCAGTACTTC. This sequence joins TRBV5-4 and TRBJ2-7, with 12 bases aligning to TRBD2. Germline CDR1 is SGHNT and CDR2 is YYREEE (reference sequence). With V trimmed by 4 bases and J by 3 bases, 11 bases remained unmatched. The CDR3 has 17 amino acids.

The chain carries TRBV9 and TRBJ1-2; a weak D match, TRBD1 (6 bases). Trimming took 2 bases from V and 4 from J, leaving 15 bases between them. Germline V gene data show CDR1 as SGDLS and CDR2 as YYNGEE. The length of the CDR3 is 15 residues. DNA for the CDR3: TGTGCCAGCAGCGTTTCTCGAGGACAGACCTATGGCTACACCTTC. Its protein product is CASSVSRGQTYGYTF.

The count of this clone is one. V usage is TRBV20-1 and J usage is TRBJ2-7; TRBD2 matches at 7 bases. CDR1 and CDR2 (germline): DFQATT, SNEGSKA (reference sequence). V trimming: 3 bases; J trimming: 2 bases; junction bases outside the gene matches: 7. The CDR3 sequence is 14 residues long. CDR3 residues: CSASSSAGPYEQYF. As DNA, the CDR3 is TGCAGTGCTAGTTCTTCAGCGGGACCCTACGAGCAGTACTTC.

This chain joins TRBV18 and TRBJ1-5, with D unresolved. This CDR3 has 15 residues. V lost 4 bases and J 3 bases, leaving 13 bases between the germline ends. CDR1 and CDR2 from the germline V gene are KGHSH and LQKENI. The CDR3 bases are TGTGCCAGCTCACATTCGGCGGGAGTCAATCAGCCCCAGCATTTT. It specifies CASSHSAGVNQPQHF.

J is TRBJ2-3 and V is TRBV5-1; 11 nucleotides match TRBD2. This CDR3 contains 16 residues. J lost 2 bases, V lost 3 bases, and 5 bases had no gene match. Germline V CDR1 and CDR2: SGHRS, YFSETQ. CDR3 amino acids: CASSSRLAGFTDTQYF. DNA of the CDR3: TGCGCCAGCAGCTCCCGACTAGCGGGGTTCACAGATACGCAGTATTTT. Variable domain in full (rest from reference TRBV5-1 and TRBJ2-3): KAGVTQTPRYLIKTRGQQVTLSCSPISGHRSVSWYQQTPGQGLQFLFEYFSETQRNKGNFPGRFSGRQFSNSRSEMNVSTLELGDSALYLCASSSRLAGFTDTQYFGPGTRLTVL.